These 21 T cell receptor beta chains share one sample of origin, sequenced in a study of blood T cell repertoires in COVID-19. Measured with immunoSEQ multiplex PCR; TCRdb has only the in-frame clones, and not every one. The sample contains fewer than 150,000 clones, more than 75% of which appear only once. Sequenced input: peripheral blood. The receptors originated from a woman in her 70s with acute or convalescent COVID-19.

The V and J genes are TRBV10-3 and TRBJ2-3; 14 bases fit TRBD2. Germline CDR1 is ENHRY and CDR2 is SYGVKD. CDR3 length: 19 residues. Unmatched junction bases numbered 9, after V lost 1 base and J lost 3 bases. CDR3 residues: CAISEFPPGLAGVTDTQYF. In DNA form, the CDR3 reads TGTGCCATCAGTGAGTTCCCGCCGGGACTAGCGGGAGTTACAGATACGCAGTATTTT.

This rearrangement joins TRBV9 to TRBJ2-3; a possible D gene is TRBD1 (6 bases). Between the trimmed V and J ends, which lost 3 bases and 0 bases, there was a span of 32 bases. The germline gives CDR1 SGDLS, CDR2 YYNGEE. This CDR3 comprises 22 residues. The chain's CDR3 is CASSAGALSGQIFSLSTDTQYF. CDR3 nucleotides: TGTGCCAGCAGCGCAGGGGCCTTATCCGGACAGATCTTCTCCCTTAGCACAGATACGCAGTATTTT.

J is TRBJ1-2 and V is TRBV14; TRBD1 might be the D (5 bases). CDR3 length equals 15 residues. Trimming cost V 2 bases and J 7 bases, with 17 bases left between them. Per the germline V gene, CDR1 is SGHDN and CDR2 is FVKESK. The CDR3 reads CASSQTGTPWSGYTF. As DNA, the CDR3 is TGTGCCAGCAGCCAAACCGGGACTCCATGGAGTGGCTACACCTTC.

CDR3 in DNA: TGTGCCAGCACAAGACAGGTTCCTTCATCTACGGAGTACTTC. This gives the protein CASTRQVPSSTEYF. This rearrangement joins TRBV28 to TRBJ2-7, with D possibly being TRBD1 (6 bases). The germline V gene has CDR1 MDHEN and CDR2 SYDVKM. This CDR3 is built from 14 residues. V was cut by 7 bases and J by 11 bases, with 24 bases left in between. The variable domain in full, completed from reference TRBV28 and TRBJ2-7, reads DVKVTQSSRYLVKRTGEKVFLECVQDMDHENMFWYRQDPGLGLRLIYFSYDVKMKEKGDIPEGYSVSREKKERFSLILESASTNQTSMYLCASTRQVPSSTEYFGPGTRLTVT.

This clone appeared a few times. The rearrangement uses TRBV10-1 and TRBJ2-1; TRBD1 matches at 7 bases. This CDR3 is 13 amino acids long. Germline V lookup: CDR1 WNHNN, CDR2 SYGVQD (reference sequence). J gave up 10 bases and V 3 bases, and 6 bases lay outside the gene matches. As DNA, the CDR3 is TGCGCCAGCAGTGAATCGACAGGGACGGAGCAGTTCTTC. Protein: CASSESTGTEQFF.

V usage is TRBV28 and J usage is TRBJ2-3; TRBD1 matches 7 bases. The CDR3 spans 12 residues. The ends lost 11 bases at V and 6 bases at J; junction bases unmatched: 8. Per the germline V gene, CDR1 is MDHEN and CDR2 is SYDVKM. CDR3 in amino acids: CAASRGRDTQYF. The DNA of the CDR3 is TGTGCCGCATCAAGGGGGCGGGATACGCAGTATTTT.

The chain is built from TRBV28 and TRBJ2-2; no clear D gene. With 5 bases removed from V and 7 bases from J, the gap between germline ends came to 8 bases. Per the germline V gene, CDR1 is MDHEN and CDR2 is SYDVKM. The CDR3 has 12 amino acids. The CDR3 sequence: CASSTEFGELFF. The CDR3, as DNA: TGTGCCAGCAGTACGGAGTTCGGGGAGCTGTTTTTT.

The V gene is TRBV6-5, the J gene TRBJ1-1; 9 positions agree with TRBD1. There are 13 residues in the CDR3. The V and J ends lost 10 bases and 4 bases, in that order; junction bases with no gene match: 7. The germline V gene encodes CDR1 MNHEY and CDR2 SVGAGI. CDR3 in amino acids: CAINRGRSTEAFF. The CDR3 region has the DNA TGTGCCATCAACAGGGGGCGCAGCACTGAAGCTTTCTTT.

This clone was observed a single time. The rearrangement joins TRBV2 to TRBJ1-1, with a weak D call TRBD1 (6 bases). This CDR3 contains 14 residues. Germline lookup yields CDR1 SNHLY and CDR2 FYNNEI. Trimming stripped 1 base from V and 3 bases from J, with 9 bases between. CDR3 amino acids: CASSEGGQDTEAFF. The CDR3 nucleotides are TGTGCCAGCAGTGAAGGGGGGCAGGACACTGAAGCTTTCTTT.

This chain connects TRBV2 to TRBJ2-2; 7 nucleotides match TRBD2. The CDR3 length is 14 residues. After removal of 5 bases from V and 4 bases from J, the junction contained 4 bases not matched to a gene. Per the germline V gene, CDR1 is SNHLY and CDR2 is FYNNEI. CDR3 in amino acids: CASSRDYSTGELFF. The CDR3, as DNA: TGTGCCAGCAGTCGGGACTACAGCACCGGGGAGCTGTTTTTT.

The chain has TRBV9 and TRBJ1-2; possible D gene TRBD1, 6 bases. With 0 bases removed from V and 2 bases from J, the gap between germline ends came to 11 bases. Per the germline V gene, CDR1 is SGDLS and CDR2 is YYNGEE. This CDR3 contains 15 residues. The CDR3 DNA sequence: TGTGCCAGCAGCGTAGAAGGACAGCCCAACTATGGCTACACCTTC. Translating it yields CASSVEGQPNYGYTF.

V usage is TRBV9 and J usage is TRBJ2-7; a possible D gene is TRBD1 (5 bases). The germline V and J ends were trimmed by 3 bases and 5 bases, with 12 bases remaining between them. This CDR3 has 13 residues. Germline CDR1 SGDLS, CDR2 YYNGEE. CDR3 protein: CASSGRQSHEQYF. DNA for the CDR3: TGTGCCAGCAGCGGCCGACAGTCCCACGAGCAGTACTTC.

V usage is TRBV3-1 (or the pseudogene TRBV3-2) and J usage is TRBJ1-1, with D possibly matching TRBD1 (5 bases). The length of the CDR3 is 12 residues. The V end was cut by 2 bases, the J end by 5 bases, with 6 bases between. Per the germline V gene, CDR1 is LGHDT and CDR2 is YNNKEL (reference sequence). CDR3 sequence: CASSQRGTEAFF. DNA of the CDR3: TGTGCCAGCAGCCAACGGGGGACTGAAGCTTTCTTT.

CDR3 DNA: TGTGCCAGCAGCCACAACAGCGGACGGACTGAAGCTTTCTTT. It is translated as CASSHNSGRTEAFF. V gene TRBV3-1 (or the pseudogene TRBV3-2) combines with J gene TRBJ1-1; D is uncertain. The germline gives CDR1 LGHDT, CDR2 YNNKEL (reference sequence). This CDR3 has 14 residues. The germline V and J ends were trimmed by 3 bases and 5 bases, with 13 bases remaining between them.

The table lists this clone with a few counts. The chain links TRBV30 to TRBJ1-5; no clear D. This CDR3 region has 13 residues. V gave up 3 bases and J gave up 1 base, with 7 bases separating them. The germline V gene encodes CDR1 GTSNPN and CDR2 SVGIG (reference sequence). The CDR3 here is CAWSDGSNQPQHF. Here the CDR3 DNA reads TGTGCCTGGAGCGACGGGAGCAATCAGCCCCAGCATTTT.

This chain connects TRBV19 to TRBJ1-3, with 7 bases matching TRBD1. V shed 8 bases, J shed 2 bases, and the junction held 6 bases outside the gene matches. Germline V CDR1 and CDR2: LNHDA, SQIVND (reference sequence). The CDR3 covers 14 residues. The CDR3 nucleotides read TGTGCCAGTTCGGGACAGCTAACTGGAAACACCATATATTTT. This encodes CASSGQLTGNTIYF. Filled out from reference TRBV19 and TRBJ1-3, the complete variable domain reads DGGITQSPKYLFRKEGQNVTLSCEQNLNHDAMYWYRQDPGQGLRLIYYSQIVNDFQKGDIAEGYSVSREKKESFPLTVTSAQKNPTAFYLCASSGQLTGNTIYFGEGSWLTVV.

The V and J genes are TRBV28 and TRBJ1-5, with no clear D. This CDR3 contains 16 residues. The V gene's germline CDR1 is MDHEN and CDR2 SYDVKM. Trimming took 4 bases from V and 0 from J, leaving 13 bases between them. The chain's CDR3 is CASSSPQAYSNQPQHF. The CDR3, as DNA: TGTGCCAGCAGTTCCCCGCAGGCTTATAGCAATCAGCCCCAGCATTTT.

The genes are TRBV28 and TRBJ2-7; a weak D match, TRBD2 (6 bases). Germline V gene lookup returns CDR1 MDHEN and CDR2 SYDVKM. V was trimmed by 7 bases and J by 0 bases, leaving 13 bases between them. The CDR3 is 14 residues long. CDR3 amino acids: CASTLARSSYEQYF. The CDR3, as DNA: TGTGCCAGCACCCTAGCGCGGAGCTCCTACGAGCAGTACTTC.

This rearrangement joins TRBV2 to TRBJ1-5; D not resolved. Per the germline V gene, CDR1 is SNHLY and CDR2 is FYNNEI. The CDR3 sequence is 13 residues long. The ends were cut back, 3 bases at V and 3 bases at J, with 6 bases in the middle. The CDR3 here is CASSEEVNQPQHF. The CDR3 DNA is TGTGCCAGCAGTGAGGAGGTCAATCAGCCCCAGCATTTT.

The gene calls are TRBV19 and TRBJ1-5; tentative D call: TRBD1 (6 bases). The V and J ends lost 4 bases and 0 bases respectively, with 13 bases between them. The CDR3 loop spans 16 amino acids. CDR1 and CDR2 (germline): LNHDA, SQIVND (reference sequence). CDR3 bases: TGTGCCAGTAGTACCGCGAGGGGGAGTAGCAATCAGCCCCAGCATTTT. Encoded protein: CASSTARGSSNQPQHF.

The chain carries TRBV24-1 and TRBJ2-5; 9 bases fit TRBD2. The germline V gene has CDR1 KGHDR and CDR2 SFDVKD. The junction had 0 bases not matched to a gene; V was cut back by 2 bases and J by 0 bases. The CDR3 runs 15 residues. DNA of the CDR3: TGTGCCACCAGTGATTGGACTAGCGACCAAGAGACCCAGTACTTC. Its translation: CATSDWTSDQETQYF.